This T cell receptor (beta chain) was obtained from a study of T cells in Graves' hyperthyroidism and ophthalmopathy. Amplification targeted TCR beta CDR3 regions from RNA transcripts. HTBI primers drove first-round RT-PCR of the TCR CDR3. TCRdb re-called the multiplex PCR reads with MiXCR, one entry per CDR3 protein. Among roughly 400,000 distinct CDR3 sequences listed, about 14% were seen once. This clonotype was recorded at least ten times. The CDR3 has 14 residues. The germline gives CDR1 LGHDT, CDR2 YNNKEL (reference sequence). V was clipped by 0 bases and J by 2 bases, with 7 bases between them. This TCR derives from a man aged 45-60 years with Graves' ophthalmopathy. Sequencing was done on a sample of blood. The chain couples TRBV3-1 to TRBJ1-1; the D is unclear. CDR3 coding DNA: TGTGCCAGCAGCCAAGACGGATTTAACACTGAAGCTTTCTTT. It codes for CASSQDGFNTEAFF.